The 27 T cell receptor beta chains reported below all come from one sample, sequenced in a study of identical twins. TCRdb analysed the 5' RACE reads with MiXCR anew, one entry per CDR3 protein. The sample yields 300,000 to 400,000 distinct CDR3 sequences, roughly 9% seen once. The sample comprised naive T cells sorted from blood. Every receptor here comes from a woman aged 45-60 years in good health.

CDR3 in DNA: TGTGCCAGCAGGAGGGAGAGTAACAATGAGCAGTTCTTC. Protein: CASRRESNNEQFF. The V call is TRBV6-1, the J call TRBJ2-1; D possibly corresponds to TRBD2 (5 bases). V was cut by 6 bases and J by 5 bases, with 11 bases left in between. Germline lookup yields CDR1 MNHNS and CDR2 SASEGT. This CDR3 region has 13 residues.

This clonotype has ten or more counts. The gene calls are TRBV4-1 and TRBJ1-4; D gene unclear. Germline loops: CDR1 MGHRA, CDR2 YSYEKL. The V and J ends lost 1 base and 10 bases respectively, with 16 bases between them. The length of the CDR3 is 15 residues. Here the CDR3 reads CASSQGTGSAAKLFF. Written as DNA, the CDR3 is TGCGCCAGCAGCCAAGGAACGGGCAGTGCGGCAAAACTGTTTTTT.

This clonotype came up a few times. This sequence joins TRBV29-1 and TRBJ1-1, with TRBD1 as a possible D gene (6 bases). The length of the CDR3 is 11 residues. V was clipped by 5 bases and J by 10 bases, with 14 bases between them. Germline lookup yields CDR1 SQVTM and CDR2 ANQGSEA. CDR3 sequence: CSVPSGAVAFF. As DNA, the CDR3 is TGCAGCGTTCCGTCGGGGGCAGTAGCTTTCTTT.

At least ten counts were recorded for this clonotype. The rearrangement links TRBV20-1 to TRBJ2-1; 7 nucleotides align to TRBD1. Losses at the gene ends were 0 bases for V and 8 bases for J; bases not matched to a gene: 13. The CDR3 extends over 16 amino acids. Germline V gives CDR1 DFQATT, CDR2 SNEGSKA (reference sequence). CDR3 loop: CSARELNRDRVYEQFF. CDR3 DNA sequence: TGCAGTGCTAGAGAACTAAACCGGGACAGAGTCTATGAGCAGTTCTTC.

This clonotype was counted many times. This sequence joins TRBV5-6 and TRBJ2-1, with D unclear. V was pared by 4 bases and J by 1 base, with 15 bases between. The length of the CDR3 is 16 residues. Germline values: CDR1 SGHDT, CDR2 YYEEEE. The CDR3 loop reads CASSPEGWGSYNEQFF. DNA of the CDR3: TGTGCCAGCAGCCCCGAAGGGTGGGGTTCCTACAATGAGCAGTTCTTC.

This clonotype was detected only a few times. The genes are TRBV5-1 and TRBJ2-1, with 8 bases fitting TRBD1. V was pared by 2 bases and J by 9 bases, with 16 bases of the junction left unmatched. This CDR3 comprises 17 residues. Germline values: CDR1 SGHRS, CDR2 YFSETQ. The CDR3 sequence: CASSFGQGLPSDFEQFF. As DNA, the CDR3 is TGCGCCAGCAGCTTCGGACAGGGCCTCCCGAGTGACTTTGAGCAGTTCTTC.

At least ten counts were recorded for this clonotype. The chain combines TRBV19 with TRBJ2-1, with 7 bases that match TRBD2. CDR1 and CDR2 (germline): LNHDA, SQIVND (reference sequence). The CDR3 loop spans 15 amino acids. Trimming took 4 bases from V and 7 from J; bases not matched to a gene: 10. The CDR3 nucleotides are TGTGCCAGTAGTAGACGGGACTACCCCTCAAATGAGCAGTTCTTC. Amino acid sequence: CASSRRDYPSNEQFF.

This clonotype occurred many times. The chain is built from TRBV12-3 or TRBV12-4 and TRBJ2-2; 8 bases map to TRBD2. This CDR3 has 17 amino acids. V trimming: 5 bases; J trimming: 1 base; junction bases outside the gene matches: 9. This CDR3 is CASSPYSGKGNTGELFF. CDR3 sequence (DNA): TGTGCCAGCAGTCCTTATAGCGGGAAGGGGAACACCGGGGAGCTGTTTTTT.

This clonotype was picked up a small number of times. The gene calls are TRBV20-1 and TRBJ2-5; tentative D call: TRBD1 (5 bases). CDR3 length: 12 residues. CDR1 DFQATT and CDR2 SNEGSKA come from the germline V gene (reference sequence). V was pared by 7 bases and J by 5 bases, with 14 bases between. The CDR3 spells CSGTGGEETQYF. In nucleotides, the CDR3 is TGCAGTGGCACAGGCGGTGAGGAGACCCAGTACTTC.

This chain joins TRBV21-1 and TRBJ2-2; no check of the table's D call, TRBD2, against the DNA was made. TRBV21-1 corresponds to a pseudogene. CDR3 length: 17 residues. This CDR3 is CASSKVPSGRDTGELFF. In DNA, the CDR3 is TGTGCCAGCAGCAAAGTCCCTAGCGGGAGAGACACCGGGGAGCTGTTTTTT.

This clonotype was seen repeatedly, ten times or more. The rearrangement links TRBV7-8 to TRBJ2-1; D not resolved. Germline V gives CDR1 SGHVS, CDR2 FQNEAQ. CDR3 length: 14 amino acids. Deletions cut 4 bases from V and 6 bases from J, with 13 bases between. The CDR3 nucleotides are TGTGCCAGCAGCTCCGTTATTAGCTTCAATGAGCAGTTCTTC. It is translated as CASSSVISFNEQFF. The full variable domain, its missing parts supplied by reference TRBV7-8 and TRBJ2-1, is GAGVSQSPRYKVAKRGQDVALRCDPISGHVSLFWYQQALGQGPEFLTYFQNEAQLDKSGLPSDRFFAERPEGSVSTLKIQRTQQEDSAVYLCASSSVISFNEQFFGPGTRLTVL.

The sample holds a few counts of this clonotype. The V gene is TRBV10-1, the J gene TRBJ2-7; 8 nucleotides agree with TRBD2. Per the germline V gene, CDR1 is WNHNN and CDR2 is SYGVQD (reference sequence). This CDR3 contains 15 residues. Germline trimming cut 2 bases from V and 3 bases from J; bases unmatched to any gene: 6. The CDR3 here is CASSEGLAGYYEQYF. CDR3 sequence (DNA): TGCGCCAGCAGTGAGGGATTAGCGGGGTACTACGAGCAGTACTTC.

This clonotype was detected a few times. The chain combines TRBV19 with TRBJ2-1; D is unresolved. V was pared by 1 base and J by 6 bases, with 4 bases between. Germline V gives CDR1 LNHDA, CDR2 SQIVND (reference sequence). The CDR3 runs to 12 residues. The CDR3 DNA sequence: TGTGCCAGTAGTATAGTAGGCAATGAGCAGTTCTTC. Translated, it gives CASSIVGNEQFF.

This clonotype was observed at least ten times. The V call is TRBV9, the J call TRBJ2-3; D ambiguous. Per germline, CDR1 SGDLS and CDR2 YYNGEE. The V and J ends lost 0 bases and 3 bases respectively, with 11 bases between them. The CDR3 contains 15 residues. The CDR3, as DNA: TGTGCCAGCAGCGTAGATACGCTAGTAACAGATACGCAGTATTTT. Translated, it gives CASSVDTLVTDTQYF. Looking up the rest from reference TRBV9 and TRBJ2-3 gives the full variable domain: DSGVTQTPKHLITATGQRVTLRCSPRSGDLSVYWYQQSLDQGLQFLIQYYNGEERAKGNILERFSAQQFPDLHSELNLSSLELGDSALYFCASSVDTLVTDTQYFGPGTRLTVL.

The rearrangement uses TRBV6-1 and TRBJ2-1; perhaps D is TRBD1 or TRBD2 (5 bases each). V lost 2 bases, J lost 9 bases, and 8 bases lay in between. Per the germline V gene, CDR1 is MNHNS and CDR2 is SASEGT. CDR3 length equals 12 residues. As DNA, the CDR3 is TGTGCCAGCAGTGAATCGAGGGGTGAGCAGTTCTTC. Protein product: CASSESRGEQFF.

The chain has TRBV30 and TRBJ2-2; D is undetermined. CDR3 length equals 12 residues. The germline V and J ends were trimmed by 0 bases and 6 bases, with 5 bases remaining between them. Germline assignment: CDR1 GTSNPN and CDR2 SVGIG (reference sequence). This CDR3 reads CAWSVRPGELFF. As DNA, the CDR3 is TGTGCCTGGAGTGTACGACCCGGGGAGCTGTTTTTT.

The CDR3 here is CASSSPTGMRSGANVLTF. CDR3 bases: TGCGCCAGCAGCTCTCCGACAGGAATGAGGTCTGGGGCCAACGTCCTGACTTTC. The gene calls are TRBV5-1 and TRBJ2-6; TRBD1 might be the D (6 bases). The CDR3 is 18 amino acids. The ends were cut back, 3 bases at V and 1 base at J, with 17 bases in the middle. Germline V lookup: CDR1 SGHRS, CDR2 YFSETQ.

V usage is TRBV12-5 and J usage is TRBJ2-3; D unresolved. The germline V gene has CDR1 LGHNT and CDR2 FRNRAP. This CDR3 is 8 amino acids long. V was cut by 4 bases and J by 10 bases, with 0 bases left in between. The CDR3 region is CASGSQYF. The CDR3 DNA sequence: TGTGCTAGTGGTTCGCAGTATTTT.

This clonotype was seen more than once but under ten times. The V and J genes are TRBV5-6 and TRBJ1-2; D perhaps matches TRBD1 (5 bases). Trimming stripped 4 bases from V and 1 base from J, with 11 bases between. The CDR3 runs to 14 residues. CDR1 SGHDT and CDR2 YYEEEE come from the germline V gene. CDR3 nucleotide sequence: TGTGCCAGCAGCCTGGGACCGAGTAACTATGGCTACACCTTC. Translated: CASSLGPSNYGYTF.

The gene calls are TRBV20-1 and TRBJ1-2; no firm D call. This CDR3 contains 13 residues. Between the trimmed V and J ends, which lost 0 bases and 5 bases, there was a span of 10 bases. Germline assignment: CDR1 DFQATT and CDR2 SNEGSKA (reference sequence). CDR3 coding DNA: TGCAGTGCTAGAGACGGCGGCCTATATGGCTACACCTTC. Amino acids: CSARDGGLYGYTF.

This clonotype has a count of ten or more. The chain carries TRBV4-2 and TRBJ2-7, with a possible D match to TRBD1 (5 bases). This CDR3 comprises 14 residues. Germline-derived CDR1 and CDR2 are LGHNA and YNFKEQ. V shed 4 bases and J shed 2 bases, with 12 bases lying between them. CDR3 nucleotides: TGTGCCAGCAGCCTCGTGACAGATACCTACGAGCAGTACTTC. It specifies CASSLVTDTYEQYF.

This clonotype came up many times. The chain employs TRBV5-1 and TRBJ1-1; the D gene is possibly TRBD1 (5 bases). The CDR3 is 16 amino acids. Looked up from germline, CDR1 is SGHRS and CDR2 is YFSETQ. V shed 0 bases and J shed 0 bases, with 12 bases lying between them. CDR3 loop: CASSLETRGMNTEAFF. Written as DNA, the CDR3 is TGCGCCAGCAGCTTGGAAACTCGGGGCATGAACACTGAAGCTTTCTTT. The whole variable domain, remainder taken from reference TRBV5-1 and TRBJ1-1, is KAGVTQTPRYLIKTRGQQVTLSCSPISGHRSVSWYQQTPGQGLQFLFEYFSETQRNKGNFPGRFSGRQFSNSRSEMNVSTLELGDSALYLCASSLETRGMNTEAFFGQGTRLTVV.

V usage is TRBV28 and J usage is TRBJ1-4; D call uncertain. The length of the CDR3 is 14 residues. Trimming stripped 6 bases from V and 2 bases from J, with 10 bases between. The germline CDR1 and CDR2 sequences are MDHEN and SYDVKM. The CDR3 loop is CASSPWRTNEKLFF. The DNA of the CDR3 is TGTGCCAGCAGCCCCTGGAGGACTAATGAAAAACTGTTTTTT. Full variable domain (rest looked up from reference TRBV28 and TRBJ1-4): DVKVTQSSRYLVKRTGEKVFLECVQDMDHENMFWYRQDPGLGLRLIYFSYDVKMKEKGDIPEGYSVSREKKERFSLILESASTNQTSMYLCASSPWRTNEKLFFGSGTQLSVL.

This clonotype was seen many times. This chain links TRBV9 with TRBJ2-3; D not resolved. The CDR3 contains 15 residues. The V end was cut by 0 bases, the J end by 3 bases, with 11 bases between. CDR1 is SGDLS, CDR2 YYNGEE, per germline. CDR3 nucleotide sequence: TGTGCCAGCAGCGTAGCCCCCACGCGGACAGATACGCAGTATTTT. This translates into CASSVAPTRTDTQYF.

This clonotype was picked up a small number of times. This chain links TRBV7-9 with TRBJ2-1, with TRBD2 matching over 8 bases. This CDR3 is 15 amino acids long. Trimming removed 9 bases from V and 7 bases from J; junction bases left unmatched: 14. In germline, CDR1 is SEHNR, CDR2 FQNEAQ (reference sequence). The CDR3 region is CASFPGLGGRNEQFF. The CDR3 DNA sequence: TGTGCCAGTTTCCCGGGACTAGGGGGGCGGAATGAGCAGTTCTTC.

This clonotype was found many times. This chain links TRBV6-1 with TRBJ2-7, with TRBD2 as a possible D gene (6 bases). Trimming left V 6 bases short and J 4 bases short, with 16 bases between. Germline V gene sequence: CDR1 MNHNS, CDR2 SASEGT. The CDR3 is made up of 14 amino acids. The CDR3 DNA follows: TGTGCCAGCAGGGGCCCGGGACTCTATTACGAGCAGTACTTC. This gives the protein CASRGPGLYYEQYF.

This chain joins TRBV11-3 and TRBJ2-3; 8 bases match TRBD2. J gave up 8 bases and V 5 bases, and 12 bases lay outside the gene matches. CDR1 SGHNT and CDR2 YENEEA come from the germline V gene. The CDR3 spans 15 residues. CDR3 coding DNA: TGTGCCAGCAGCCCCGGGGGGGCTTGGGCGCCTACGCAGTATTTT. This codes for CASSPGGAWAPTQYF.